The 25 T cell receptor beta chains in this list originate from one sample, sequenced in a study of cytomegalovirus exposure and HLA in healthy donors. PCR involved 60 Vbeta and 13 Jbeta primers. Sequencing used immunoSEQ multiplex PCR; TCRdb keeps in-frame clones, though not all of them. The profile shows approximately 84,000 clones, approximately 82% of them singletons. Sequenced input: PBMCs. Receptors were obtained from a man aged 35-49 years in good health and CMV-seronegative.

This chain uses TRBV9 with TRBJ1-3, with a possible D match to TRBD1 (6 bases). CDR1 and CDR2 (germline): SGDLS, YYNGEE. This CDR3 region has 14 residues. The ends were cut back, 0 bases at V and 5 bases at J, with 9 bases in the middle. In DNA form, the CDR3 reads TGTGCCAGCAGCGTAGCGGGGGGGCGAAACACCATATATTTT. This codes for CASSVAGGRNTIYF.

The V gene is TRBV6-6, the J gene TRBJ1-4, with a weak D call TRBD1 (5 bases). Germline assignment: CDR1 MNHNY and CDR2 SVGAGI (reference sequence). The CDR3 spans 16 residues. V lost 1 base, J lost 0 bases, and 9 bases lay in between. The DNA for the CDR3 is TGTGCCAGCAGTTACTTCCGGGGGGCAACTAATGAAAAACTGTTTTTT. It translates to CASSYFRGATNEKLFF.

The rearrangement uses TRBV6-1 and TRBJ2-7; TRBD2 agrees at 7 bases. This CDR3 comprises 13 residues. Germline CDR1 reads MNHNS; CDR2 reads SASEGT. The V gene end was trimmed by 7 bases and the J gene end by 5 bases; junction bases not matched to a gene: 8. CDR3 nucleotides: TGTGCCAGCAAGCGGGACGGTACTAACGAGCAGTACTTC. Translating it yields CASKRDGTNEQYF.

The chain combines TRBV7-6 with TRBJ1-5; 9 positions agree with TRBD1. Trimming took 5 bases from V and 10 from J; bases not matched to a gene: 15. CDR1 and CDR2 from the germline V gene are SGHVS and FNYEAQ. The CDR3 contains 16 residues. The CDR3 sequence is CASSIGTGLENSPQHF. The CDR3 nucleotides are TGTGCCAGCAGCATCGGGACAGGGTTAGAGAATTCCCCCCAGCATTTT.

This chain connects TRBV5-1 to TRBJ2-5; 14 nucleotides agree with TRBD2. J was trimmed by 7 bases and V by 4 bases; bases with no gene match: 12. The CDR3 consists of 17 residues. In germline, CDR1 is SGHRS, CDR2 YFSETQ. CDR3: CASSLGLAGAVSGTQYF. DNA of the CDR3: TGCGCCAGCAGCCTGGGACTAGCGGGAGCTGTGAGTGGGACCCAGTACTTC.

Many counts were recorded for this clone. This rearrangement joins TRBV5-1 to TRBJ1-2; the match to TRBD1 covers 8 bases. The CDR3 is 15 amino acids. The germline gives CDR1 SGHRS, CDR2 YFSETQ. V lost 4 bases, J lost 5 bases, and 10 bases stayed unmatched. In DNA, the CDR3 is TGCGCCAGCAGCCCGGGGGTTACAGGGGGGTATGGCTACACCTTC. It encodes CASSPGVTGGYGYTF.

In its sample, this clone was seen a few times. The chain recombines TRBV19 with TRBJ1-2; D possibly corresponds to TRBD1 (5 bases). The CDR3 loop spans 15 amino acids. Germline V gene sequence: CDR1 LNHDA, CDR2 SQIVND (reference sequence). Trimming stripped 0 bases from V and 3 bases from J, with 11 bases between. The CDR3 reads CASSIDRGTHYGYTF. In DNA, the CDR3 is TGTGCCAGTAGTATAGACCGGGGGACGCACTATGGCTACACCTTC. Drawing the rest from reference TRBV19 and TRBJ1-2, the complete variable domain is DGGITQSPKYLFRKEGQNVTLSCEQNLNHDAMYWYRQDPGQGLRLIYYSQIVNDFQKGDIAEGYSVSREKKESFPLTVTSAQKNPTAFYLCASSIDRGTHYGYTFGSGTRLTVV.

V usage is TRBV30 and J usage is TRBJ2-1; D perhaps matches TRBD2 (6 bases). The germline V gene encodes CDR1 GTSNPN and CDR2 SVGIG (reference sequence). The CDR3 consists of 13 residues. V was cut by 2 bases and J by 6 bases, with 11 bases left in between. The CDR3 protein is CAWSPGGPNEQFF. CDR3 nucleotide sequence: TGTGCCTGGAGTCCCGGGGGTCCCAATGAGCAGTTCTTC.

This chain uses TRBV13 with TRBJ2-7, with TRBD1 matching over 9 bases. The CDR3 runs 15 residues. V lost 5 bases to trimming and J lost 0 bases; unmatched junction nucleotides: 5. Germline values: CDR1 PRHDT, CDR2 FYEKMQ (reference sequence). In DNA form, the CDR3 reads TGTGCCAGCAGCGCTGGACAGGGGAGCTCCTACGAGCAGTACTTC. It encodes CASSAGQGSSYEQYF.

The rearrangement joins TRBV30 to TRBJ1-1, with TRBD1 as a possible D gene (5 bases). This CDR3 is built from 15 residues. The germline V gene has CDR1 GTSNPN and CDR2 SVGIG (reference sequence). V was shortened by 7 bases and J by 4 bases, with 22 bases between the two germline ends. CDR3 region: CASTPGRGGPTEAFF. The CDR3 DNA reads as TGTGCCTCAACCCCGGGACGGGGGGGACCCACTGAAGCTTTCTTT.

This chain joins TRBV6-5 and TRBJ1-2; 8 bases are shared with TRBD1. Trimming took 6 bases from V and 8 from J; bases not matched to a gene: 8. Germline V CDR1 and CDR2: MNHEY, SVGAGI. The CDR3 covers 13 residues. The CDR3 coding sequence is TGTGCCAGCAGCCCGACAGGGGATCGGGGCTACACCTTC. Protein: CASSPTGDRGYTF.

The V call is TRBV5-1, the J call TRBJ2-5; the match to TRBD2 covers 8 bases. Germline trimming cut 0 bases from V and 4 bases from J; bases unmatched to any gene: 5. Germline V gene lookup returns CDR1 SGHRS and CDR2 YFSETQ. The CDR3 loop spans 15 amino acids. The CDR3: CASSLGPSGLETQYF. The CDR3 DNA sequence: TGCGCCAGCAGCTTGGGGCCTAGCGGGTTAGAGACCCAGTACTTC. The full variable domain, with the rest looked up from reference TRBV5-1 and TRBJ2-5, is KAGVTQTPRYLIKTRGQQVTLSCSPISGHRSVSWYQQTPGQGLQFLFEYFSETQRNKGNFPGRFSGRQFSNSRSEMNVSTLELGDSALYLCASSLGPSGLETQYFGPGTRLLVL.

This clone was counted only a few times. The chain combines TRBV9 with TRBJ2-1; TRBD1 is a possible D gene (7 bases). This CDR3 is 14 amino acids long. CDR1 and CDR2 (germline): SGDLS, YYNGEE. Trimming took 0 bases from V and 7 from J, leaving 11 bases between them. Here the CDR3 DNA reads TGTGCCAGCAGCGTAGGTCCAGGGGGGAATGAGCAGTTCTTC. It codes for CASSVGPGGNEQFF. The entire variable domain, with the rest obtained from reference TRBV9 and TRBJ2-1, is as follows: DSGVTQTPKHLITATGQRVTLRCSPRSGDLSVYWYQQSLDQGLQFLIQYYNGEERAKGNILERFSAQQFPDLHSELNLSSLELGDSALYFCASSVGPGGNEQFFGPGTRLTVL.

The CDR3 DNA sequence: TGTGCCAGCAGTTTAAAGGGAGGGGACCTCTCCTACGAGCAGTACTTC. This gives the protein CASSLKGGDLSYEQYF. The rearrangement links TRBV27 to TRBJ2-7; TRBD2 matches at 7 bases. Germline assignment: CDR1 MNHEY and CDR2 SMNVEV (reference sequence). Trimming took 2 bases from V and 0 from J; bases not matched to a gene: 7. This CDR3 is 16 amino acids long.

The chain couples TRBV10-3 to TRBJ1-5, with a possible D match to TRBD1 (6 bases). The CDR3 runs to 13 residues. Trimming shortened V by 7 bases and J by 4 bases, and 11 bases separated the two germline ends. The germline V gene encodes CDR1 ENHRY and CDR2 SYGVKD. The CDR3 coding sequence is TGTGCCATCACTCCAGGGGAGAATCAGCCCCAGCATTTT. Translating it yields CAITPGENQPQHF.

The chain employs TRBV6-5 and TRBJ1-1; perhaps TRBD1 as D (5 bases). The ends were cut back, 5 bases at V and 4 bases at J, with 14 bases in the middle. Germline V gives CDR1 MNHEY, CDR2 SVGAGI. There are 14 residues in the CDR3. The CDR3 loop is CASSKLGGVTEAFF. CDR3 nucleotides: TGTGCCAGCAGTAAGCTGGGGGGGGTCACTGAAGCTTTCTTT.

This clone was picked up one time. CDR3 region: CASSYSRDSNQPQHF. Written as DNA, the CDR3 is TGTGCCAGCAGTTACTCCCGGGATAGCAATCAGCCCCAGCATTTT. The chain recombines TRBV6-5 with TRBJ1-5; D remains ambiguous. V lost 0 bases and J lost 0, with 6 bases in between. Germline V lookup: CDR1 MNHEY, CDR2 SVGAGI. This CDR3 region has 15 residues.

This clone was recorded a few times. The V and J genes are TRBV30 and TRBJ1-4; no clear D. The CDR3 has 13 residues. From germline, CDR1 is GTSNPN and CDR2 SVGIG (reference sequence). The germline V and J ends were trimmed by 5 bases and 1 base, with 8 bases remaining between them. The CDR3 sequence: CAWSRGTNEKLFF. CDR3 DNA sequence: TGTGCCTGGTCCCGGGGAACTAATGAAAAACTGTTTTTT.

The CDR3 spells CASSLGGVSEKLFF. Here the CDR3 DNA reads TGTGCCAGCAGCTTAGGTGGAGTAAGTGAAAAACTGTTTTTT. The rearrangement links TRBV7-9 to TRBJ1-4, with D uncertain. In germline, CDR1 is SEHNR, CDR2 FQNEAQ (reference sequence). This CDR3 region has 14 residues. The ends were cut back, 1 base at V and 7 bases at J, with 10 bases in the middle.

V usage is TRBV7-2 and J usage is TRBJ1-2; TRBD1 is a possible D gene (5 bases). The CDR3 has 15 residues. Germline CDR1 reads SGHTA; CDR2 reads FQGNSA. V gave up 0 bases and J gave up 5 bases, with 13 bases separating them. DNA for the CDR3: TGTGCCAGCAGCTTAGCGCTTTGGGGGGATTATGGCTACACCTTC. It yields the protein CASSLALWGDYGYTF.

The chain joins TRBV6-1 to TRBJ1-3; D possibly corresponds to TRBD1 (6 bases). The germline V gene has CDR1 MNHNS and CDR2 SASEGT. Trimming pared 3 bases from V and 0 bases from J, leaving 12 bases between. The length of the CDR3 is 16 residues. The chain's CDR3 is CASSETPGDSGNTIYF. The CDR3 nucleotides are TGTGCCAGCAGTGAGACCCCAGGGGACTCTGGAAACACCATATATTTT.

This clone was seen a few times. The chain couples TRBV15 to TRBJ1-5; no reliable D call. V was trimmed by 0 bases and J by 2 bases, leaving 17 bases between them. This CDR3 comprises 18 residues. Germline CDR1 and CDR2: LNHNV and YYDKDF (reference sequence). CDR3: CATSRDQFPGVGNQPQHF. The CDR3 nucleotides are TGTGCCACCAGCAGAGATCAATTCCCCGGGGTAGGCAATCAGCCCCAGCATTTT.

The V gene is TRBV9, the J gene TRBJ2-7; 8 bases agree with TRBD2. V shed 3 bases, J shed 0 bases, and the junction held 5 bases outside the gene matches. The CDR3 has 15 residues. Per germline, CDR1 SGDLS and CDR2 YYNGEE. The CDR3 nucleotides are TGTGCCAGCAGCGCTACCGGGACTAGCTCCTACGAGCAGTACTTC. This encodes CASSATGTSSYEQYF.

The chain recombines TRBV2 with TRBJ1-1, with 7 bases matching TRBD1. V gave up 7 bases and J gave up 5 bases; unmatched junction bases: 13. The CDR3 loop spans 15 amino acids. Germline V gene data show CDR1 as SNHLY and CDR2 as FYNNEI. CDR3 sequence reads: CASTRQGIRTTEAFF. The DNA for the CDR3 is TGTGCCAGCACCCGACAGGGTATCCGAACAACTGAAGCTTTCTTT.

The chain has TRBV18 and TRBJ2-7; 14 positions match TRBD2. The length of the CDR3 is 17 residues. Germline loops: CDR1 KGHSH, CDR2 LQKENI. V shed 4 bases and J 3 bases; nucleotides not matched to a gene: 8. The CDR3 spells CASSLGTSGRGGYEQYF. The CDR3 bases are TGTGCCAGCTCACTTGGGACTAGCGGGAGAGGGGGCTACGAGCAGTACTTC.